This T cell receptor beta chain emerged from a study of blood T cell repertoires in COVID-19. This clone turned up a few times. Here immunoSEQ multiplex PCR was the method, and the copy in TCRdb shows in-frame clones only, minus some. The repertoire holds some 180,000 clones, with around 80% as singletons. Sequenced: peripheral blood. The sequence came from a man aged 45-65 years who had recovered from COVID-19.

CDR3 nucleotide sequence: TGTGCCACCAGCGCGGGACTAGCGGGGGGGAGGGGTCTCAATGAGCAGTTCTTC. It is translated as CATSAGLAGGRGLNEQFF. The genes are TRBV24-1 and TRBJ2-1, with 16 bases identical to TRBD2. Germline trimming cut 7 bases from V and 6 bases from J; bases unmatched to any gene: 11. The germline V gene has CDR1 KGHDR and CDR2 SFDVKD. This CDR3 has 18 residues.